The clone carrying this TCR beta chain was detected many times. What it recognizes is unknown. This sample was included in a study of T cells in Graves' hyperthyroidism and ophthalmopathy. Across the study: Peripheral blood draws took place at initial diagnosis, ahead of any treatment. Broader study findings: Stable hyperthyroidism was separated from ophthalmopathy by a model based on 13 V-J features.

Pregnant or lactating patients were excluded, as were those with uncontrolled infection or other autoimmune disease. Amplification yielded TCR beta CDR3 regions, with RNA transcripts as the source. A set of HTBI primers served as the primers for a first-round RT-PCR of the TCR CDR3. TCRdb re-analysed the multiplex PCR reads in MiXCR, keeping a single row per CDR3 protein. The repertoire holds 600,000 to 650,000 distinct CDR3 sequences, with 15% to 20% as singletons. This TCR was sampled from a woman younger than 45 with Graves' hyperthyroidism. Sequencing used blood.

CDR3 loop: CASSLAQGFSYGYTF. As DNA, the CDR3 is TGTGCCAGCAGCTTAGCTCAGGGTTTTAGCTATGGCTACACCTTC. This chain links TRBV7-2 with TRBJ1-2, with D perhaps matching TRBD1 (5 bases). The CDR3 contains 15 residues. Between the trimmed V and J ends, which lost 0 bases and 4 bases, there was a span of 12 bases. CDR1 is SGHTA, CDR2 FQGNSA, per germline. The full variable domain, in which reference TRBV7-2 and TRBJ1-2 provide the parts outside the CDR3, is GAGVSQSPSNKVTEKGKDVELRCDPISGHTALYWYRQSLGQGLEFLIYFQGNSAPDKSGLPSDRFSAERTGGSVSTLTIQRTQQEDSAVYLCASSLAQGFSYGYTFGSGTRLTVV.